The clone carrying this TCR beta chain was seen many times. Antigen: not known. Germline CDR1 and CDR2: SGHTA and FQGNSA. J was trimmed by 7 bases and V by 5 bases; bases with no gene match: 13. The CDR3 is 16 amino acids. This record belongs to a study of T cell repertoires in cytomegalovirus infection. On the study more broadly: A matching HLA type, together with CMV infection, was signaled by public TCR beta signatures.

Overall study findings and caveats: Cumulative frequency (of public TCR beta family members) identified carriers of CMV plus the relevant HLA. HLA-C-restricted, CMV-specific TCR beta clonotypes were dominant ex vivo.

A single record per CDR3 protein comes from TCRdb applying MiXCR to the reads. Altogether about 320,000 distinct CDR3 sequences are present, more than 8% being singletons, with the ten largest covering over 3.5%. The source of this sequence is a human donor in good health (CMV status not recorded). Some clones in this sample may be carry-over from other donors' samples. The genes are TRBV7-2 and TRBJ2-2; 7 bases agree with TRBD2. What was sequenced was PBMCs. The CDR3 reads CASSLKRAGAGGELFF. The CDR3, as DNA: TGTGCCAGCAGCCTAAAAAGGGCGGGAGCGGGCGGGGAGCTGTTTTTT.